One T cell receptor beta chain is described in this entry. Its antigen is unidentified. Assay: immunoSEQ multiplex PCR; the TCRdb copy retains only in-frame clones and omits some. Of roughly 77,000 clones listed, roughly 94% are singletons. The entry originates in a study of cytomegalovirus exposure and HLA in healthy donors. Findings of the study overall: According to a subsequent analysis, TCR clusters identified in the first cohort showed a tendency to co-occur across the roughly 130 validation repertoires.

The CDR3 contains 15 residues. V gave up 7 bases and J gave up 4 bases; unmatched junction bases: 13. Germline CDR1 SGHDT, CDR2 YYEEEE. Separation from the approximately 720-subject first cohort characterized the roughly 130-subject validation cohort, to which the donors belonged. The sequence derives from a woman between 18 and 30 years old in good health and CMV-seronegative. The sample taken for sequencing was PBMCs. This chain uses TRBV5-6 with TRBJ1-2; 7 bases are shared with TRBD1. CDR3 amino acids: CASWGPNRGSYGYTF. Written as DNA, the CDR3 is TGTGCCAGCTGGGGACCCAACAGGGGATCCTATGGCTACACCTTC.